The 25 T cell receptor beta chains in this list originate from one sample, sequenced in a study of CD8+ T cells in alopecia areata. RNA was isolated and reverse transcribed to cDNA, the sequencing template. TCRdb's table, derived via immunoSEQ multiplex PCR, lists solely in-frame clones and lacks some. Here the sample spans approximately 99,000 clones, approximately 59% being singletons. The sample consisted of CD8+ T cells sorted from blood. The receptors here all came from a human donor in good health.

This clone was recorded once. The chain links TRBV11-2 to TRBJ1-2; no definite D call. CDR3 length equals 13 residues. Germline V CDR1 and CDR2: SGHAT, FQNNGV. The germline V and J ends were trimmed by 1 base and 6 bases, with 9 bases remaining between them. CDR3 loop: CASSLGGWDGYTF. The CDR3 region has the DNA TGTGCCAGCAGCTTAGGAGGCTGGGATGGCTACACCTTC.

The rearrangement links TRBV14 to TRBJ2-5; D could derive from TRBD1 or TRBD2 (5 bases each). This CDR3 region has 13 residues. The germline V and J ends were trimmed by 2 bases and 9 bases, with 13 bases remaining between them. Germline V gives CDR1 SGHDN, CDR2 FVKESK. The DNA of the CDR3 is TGTGCCAGCAGCCAATTTATCCTGGGGGCCCAGTACTTC. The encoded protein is CASSQFILGAQYF.

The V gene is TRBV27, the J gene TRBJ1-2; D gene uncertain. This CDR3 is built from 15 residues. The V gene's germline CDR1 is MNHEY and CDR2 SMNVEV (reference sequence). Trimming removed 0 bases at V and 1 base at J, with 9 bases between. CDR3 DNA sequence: TGTGCCAGCAGTTTATCGGCAGCGTTTAACTATGGCTACACCTTC. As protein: CASSLSAAFNYGYTF.

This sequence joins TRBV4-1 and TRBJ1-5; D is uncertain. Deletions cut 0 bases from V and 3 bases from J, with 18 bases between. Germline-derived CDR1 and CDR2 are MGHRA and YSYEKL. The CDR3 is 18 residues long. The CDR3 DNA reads TGCGCCAGCAGCCAAGATTATCCGTTACCGGATATCAATCAGCCCCAGCATTTT. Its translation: CASSQDYPLPDINQPQHF.

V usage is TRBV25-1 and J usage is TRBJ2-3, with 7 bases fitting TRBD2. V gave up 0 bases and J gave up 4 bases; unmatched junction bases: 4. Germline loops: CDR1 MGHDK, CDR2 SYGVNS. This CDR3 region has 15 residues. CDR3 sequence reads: CASSEYGLAADTQYF. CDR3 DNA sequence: TGTGCCAGCAGTGAATATGGGCTAGCGGCAGATACGCAGTATTTT.

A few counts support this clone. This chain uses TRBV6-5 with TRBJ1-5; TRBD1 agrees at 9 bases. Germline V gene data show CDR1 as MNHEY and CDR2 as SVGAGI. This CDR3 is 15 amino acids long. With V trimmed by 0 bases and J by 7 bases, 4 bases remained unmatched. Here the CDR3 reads CASSYSGGTGQPQHF. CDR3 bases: TGTGCCAGCAGTTACTCGGGCGGGACAGGGCAGCCCCAGCATTTT.

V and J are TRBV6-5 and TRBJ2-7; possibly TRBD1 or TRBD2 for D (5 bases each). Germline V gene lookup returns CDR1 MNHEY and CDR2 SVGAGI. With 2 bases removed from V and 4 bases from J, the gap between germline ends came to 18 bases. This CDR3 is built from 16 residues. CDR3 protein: CASSYLGTQGFYEQYF. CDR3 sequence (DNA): TGTGCCAGCAGTTACCTGGGGACCCAGGGATTTTACGAGCAGTACTTC.

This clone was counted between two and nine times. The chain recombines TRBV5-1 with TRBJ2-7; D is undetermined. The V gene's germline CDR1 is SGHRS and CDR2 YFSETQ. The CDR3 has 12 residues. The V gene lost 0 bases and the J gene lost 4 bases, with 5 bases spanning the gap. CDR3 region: CASSLVGYEQYF. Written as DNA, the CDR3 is TGCGCCAGCAGCTTGGTGGGGTACGAGCAGTACTTC.

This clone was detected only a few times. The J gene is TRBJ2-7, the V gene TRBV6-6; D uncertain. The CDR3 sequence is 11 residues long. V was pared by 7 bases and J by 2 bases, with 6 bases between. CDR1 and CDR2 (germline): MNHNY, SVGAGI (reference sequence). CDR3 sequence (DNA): TGTGCCAGCAAGTTCACCTACGAGCAGTACTTC. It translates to CASKFTYEQYF.

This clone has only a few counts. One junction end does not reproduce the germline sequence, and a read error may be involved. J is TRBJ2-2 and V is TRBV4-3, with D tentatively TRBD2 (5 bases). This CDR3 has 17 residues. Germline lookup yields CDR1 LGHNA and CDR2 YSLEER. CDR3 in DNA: TGCGCCAGCAGCCAAGATCATGGCGGGCGGAACGCCGGGGAGCTGTTTTTT. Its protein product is CASSQDHGGRNAGELFF.

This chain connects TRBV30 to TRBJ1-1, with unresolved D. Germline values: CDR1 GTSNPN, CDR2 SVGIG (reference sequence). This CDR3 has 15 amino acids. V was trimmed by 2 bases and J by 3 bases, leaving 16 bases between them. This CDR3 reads CAWSPRIWADTEAFF. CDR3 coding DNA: TGTGCCTGGAGTCCCCGTATATGGGCCGACACTGAAGCTTTCTTT.

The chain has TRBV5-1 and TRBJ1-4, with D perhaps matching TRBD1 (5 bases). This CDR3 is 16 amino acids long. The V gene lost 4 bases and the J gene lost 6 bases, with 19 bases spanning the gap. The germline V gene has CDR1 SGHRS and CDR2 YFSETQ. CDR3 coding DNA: TGCGCCAGCAGCCCTTATGGACAAGACCGGGATGAAAAACTGTTTTTT. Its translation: CASSPYGQDRDEKLFF. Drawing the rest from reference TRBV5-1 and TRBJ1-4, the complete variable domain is KAGVTQTPRYLIKTRGQQVTLSCSPISGHRSVSWYQQTPGQGLQFLFEYFSETQRNKGNFPGRFSGRQFSNSRSEMNVSTLELGDSALYLCASSPYGQDRDEKLFFGSGTQLSVL.

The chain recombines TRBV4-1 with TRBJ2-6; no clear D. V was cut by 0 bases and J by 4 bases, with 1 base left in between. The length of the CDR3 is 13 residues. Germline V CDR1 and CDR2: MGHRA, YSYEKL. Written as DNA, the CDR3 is TGCGCCAGCAGCCAAGAAGGGGCCAACGTCCTGACTTTC. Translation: CASSQEGANVLTF.

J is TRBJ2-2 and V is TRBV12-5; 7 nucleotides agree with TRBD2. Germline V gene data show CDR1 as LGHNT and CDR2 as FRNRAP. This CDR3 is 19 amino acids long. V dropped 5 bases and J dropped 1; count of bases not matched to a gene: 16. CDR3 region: CASGDLPFSSGWNTGELFF. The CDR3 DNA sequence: TGTGCTAGTGGTGACCTCCCCTTTAGTAGCGGGTGGAACACCGGGGAGCTGTTTTTT.

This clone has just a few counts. CDR3 sequence reads: CASTVTRRRAYEQYF. The CDR3 DNA is TGTGCCAGCACCGTGACTAGAAGACGCGCCTACGAGCAGTACTTC. The V call is TRBV5-6, the J call TRBJ2-7; possibly TRBD2 for D (6 bases). Germline V gene sequence: CDR1 SGHDT, CDR2 YYEEEE. The CDR3 extends over 15 amino acids. Trimming shortened V by 6 bases and J by 2 bases, and 18 bases separated the two germline ends.

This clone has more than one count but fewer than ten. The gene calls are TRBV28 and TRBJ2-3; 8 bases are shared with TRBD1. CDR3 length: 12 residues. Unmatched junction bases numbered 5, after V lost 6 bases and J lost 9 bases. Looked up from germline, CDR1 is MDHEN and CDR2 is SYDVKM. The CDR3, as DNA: TGTGCCAGCAGAGGGGACAGGCCCACGCAGTATTTT. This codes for CASRGDRPTQYF.

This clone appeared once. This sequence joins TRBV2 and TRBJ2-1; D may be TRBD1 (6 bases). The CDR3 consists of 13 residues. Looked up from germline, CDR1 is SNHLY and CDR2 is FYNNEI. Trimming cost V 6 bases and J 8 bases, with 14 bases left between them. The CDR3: CASRDRKMDEQFF. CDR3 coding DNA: TGTGCCAGCAGGGACAGAAAGATGGATGAGCAGTTCTTC. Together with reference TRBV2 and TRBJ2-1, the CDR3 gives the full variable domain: EPEVTQTPSHQVTQMGQEVILRCVPISNHLYFYWYRQILGQKVEFLVSFYNNEISEKSEIFDDQFSVERPDGSNFTLKIRSTKLEDSAMYFCASRDRKMDEQFFGPGTRLTVL.

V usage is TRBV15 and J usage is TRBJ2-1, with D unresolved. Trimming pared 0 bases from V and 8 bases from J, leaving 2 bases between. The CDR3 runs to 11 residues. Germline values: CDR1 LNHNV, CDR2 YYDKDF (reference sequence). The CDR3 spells CATSRDYEQFF. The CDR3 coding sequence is TGTGCCACCAGCAGAGATTATGAGCAGTTCTTC.

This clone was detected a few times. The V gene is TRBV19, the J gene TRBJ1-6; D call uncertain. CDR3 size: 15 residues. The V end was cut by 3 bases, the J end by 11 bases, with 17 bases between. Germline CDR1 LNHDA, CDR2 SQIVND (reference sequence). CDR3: CASSILTRPLTPLHF. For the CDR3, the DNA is TGTGCCAGTAGTATCCTGACGAGACCCCTTACACCCCTCCACTTT. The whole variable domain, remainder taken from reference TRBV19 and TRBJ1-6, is DGGITQSPKYLFRKEGQNVTLSCEQNLNHDAMYWYRQDPGQGLRLIYYSQIVNDFQKGDIAEGYSVSREKKESFPLTVTSAQKNPTAFYLCASSILTRPLTPLHFGNGTRLTVT.

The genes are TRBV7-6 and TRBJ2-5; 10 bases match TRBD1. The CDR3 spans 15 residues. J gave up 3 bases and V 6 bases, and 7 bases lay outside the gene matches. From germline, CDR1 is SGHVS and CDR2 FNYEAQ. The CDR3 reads CASRRTGGPKETQYF. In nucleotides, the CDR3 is TGTGCCAGCAGACGGACAGGGGGACCCAAAGAGACCCAGTACTTC.

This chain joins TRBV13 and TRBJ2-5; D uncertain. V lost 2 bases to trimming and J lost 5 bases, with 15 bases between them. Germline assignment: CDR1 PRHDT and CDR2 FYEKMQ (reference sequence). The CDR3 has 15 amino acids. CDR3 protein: CASSLTSAAGETQYF. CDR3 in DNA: TGTGCCAGCAGCTTAACCTCGGCAGCCGGGGAGACCCAGTACTTC.

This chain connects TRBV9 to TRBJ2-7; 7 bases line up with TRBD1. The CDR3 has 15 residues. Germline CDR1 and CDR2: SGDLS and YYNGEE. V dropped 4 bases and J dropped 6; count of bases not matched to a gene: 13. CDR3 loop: CASSPRGQTRREQYF. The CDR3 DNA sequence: TGTGCCAGCAGCCCCCGGGGACAGACTCGCCGCGAGCAGTACTTC.

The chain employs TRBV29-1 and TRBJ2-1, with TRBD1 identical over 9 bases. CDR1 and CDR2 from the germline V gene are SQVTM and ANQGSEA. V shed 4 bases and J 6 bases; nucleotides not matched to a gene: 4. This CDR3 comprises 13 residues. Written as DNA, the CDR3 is TGCAGCGTTGGGTGGACAGGGGTCAATGAGCAGTTCTTC. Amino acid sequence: CSVGWTGVNEQFF.

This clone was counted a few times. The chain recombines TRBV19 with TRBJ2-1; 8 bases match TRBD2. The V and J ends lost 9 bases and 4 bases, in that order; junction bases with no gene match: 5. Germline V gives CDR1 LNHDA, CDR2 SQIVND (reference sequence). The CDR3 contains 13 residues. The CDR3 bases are TGTGCCAGCCGAAGCGGGGGTTACAATGAGCAGTTCTTC. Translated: CASRSGGYNEQFF.

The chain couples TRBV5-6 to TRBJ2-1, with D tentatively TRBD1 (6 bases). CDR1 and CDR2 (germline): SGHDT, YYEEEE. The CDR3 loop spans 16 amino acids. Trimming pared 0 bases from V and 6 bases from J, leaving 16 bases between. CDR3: CASSLAGAGEINEQFF. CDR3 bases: TGTGCCAGCAGCTTGGCCGGGGCAGGGGAAATCAATGAGCAGTTCTTC.